This T cell receptor beta chain originates from a study of T cells in localized non-small cell lung cancer (dated by TCRdb to the early 2020s). At the level of the whole study: The study analyzed T cell repertoires of hundreds of early-stage NSCLC patients, comparing tumors and uninvolved tumor-adjacent lungs. The cohort comprised around 250 treatment-naïve NSCLC patients with resected, localized lung tumors. The mean age of the NSCLC patients was about 70 years, with 120 to 150 men and about a hundred women.

At diagnosis, peripheral blood, uninvolved tumor-adjacent lung and tumor were collected and were preserved as a mix of fresh-frozen and FFPE material. Blood samples were analyzed as peripheral blood mononuclear cells for TCR repertoire profiling. V ends up 2 bases short and J 6 bases short, with an unmatched junction base count of 6. CDR3 length: 13 amino acids, cysteine to phenylalanine. CDR3 DNA only is kept here, 39 bases in frame from base 1. The CDR1 and CDR2 encoded by the germline V gene are SQVTM and ANQGSEA. TCR beta CDR3 regions were sequenced from DNA using the immunoSEQ Assay. For the original study's pipeline: T cell density was computed as TCR beta template counts normalized to usable DNA estimated by amplifying housekeeping genes. Richness was estimated using the preseqR package, with extrapolation to 400,000 templates for PBMC samples and to 120,000 templates for tissue samples. Clonality was defined as one minus Pielou's evenness. To identify tissue-enriched TCRs, differential abundance testing was run on productive amino-acid clonotypes with a minimum total count of 5 and an alpha of 0.1. Repertoire overlap between compartments was quantified with the Jaccard Index and Morisita Overlap Index. GLIPH grouped TCR beta CDR3s together with public tetramer-defined viral CDR3s, and a viral motif had to include at least three viral sequences and show V-gene enrichment. TCRdb took this table from immuneACCESS and kept in-frame rearrangements with V and J called. Such tables lack part of the clones; where checked against another copy, unresolved V genes explain under half of the gap, and the rest is unexplained. That table gives V, J and clone size, and the DNA gave D and trimming. In this sample the table shows over 55,000 clones, under 90% of which occur a single time. The ten biggest clones cover around 1.8% of the sample.

With regard to this clone: Its antigen is still unknown. No much larger clone exists at a distance of one base, and base qualities are not known.

Broader findings and caveats from the paper: Because the study design was exploratory, TCR variables were selected using unadjusted p-values without false-discovery rate correction. A median of approximately 50 of the top 100 tumor clones turned up in the paired uninvolved adjacent lung, and under 30 of those clones also ranked among the top 100 of that same adjacent lung. Uninvolved tumor-adjacent lung showed the highest T cell clonality, higher than tumor, which suggests more focused antigenic responses in the adjacent lung. Longer overall survival was associated with higher T cell density in blood, whereas shorter survival was associated with higher clonality in adjacent lung. Because multi-region tumor sequencing was not performed, intratumor heterogeneity could not be ruled out.

This receptor was obtained from a woman aged 35-70 years with stage I lung adenocarcinoma. The chain couples TRBV29-1 to TRBJ2-7, with 8 central nucleotides matching TRBD1. The sequencing here drew on peripheral blood, taken before any cancer treatment. This receptor carries the CDR3 CSVEKGDRSEQYF. The nucleotide sequence reads as follows: TGCAGCGTTGAAAAGGGGGACAGGTCCGAGCAGTACTTC.